The 28 T cell receptor beta chains below come from one sample, sequenced in a study of shared clonotypes between healthy human individuals. Method: immunoSEQ multiplex PCR; TCRdb's copy keeps in-frame clones and lacks some. This table holds around 1.1 million clones, about 80% found once. Specimen: memory CD4+ T cells from PBMCs. The subset here: CD45RA-negative fraction. The receptor source for this set is a man younger than 35 in good health. Some clones in this sample may be carry-over from other donors' samples.

This clone was recorded only once. This likely came from a read error, as a far larger clone is one base away. CDR3 in amino acids: CASSRDSSGNTIYF. CDR3 nucleotides: TGTGCCAGCAGTCGGGACAGCTCTGGAAACACCATATATTTT. V gene TRBV6-6 combines with J gene TRBJ1-3; 7 bases are shared with TRBD1. From germline, CDR1 is MNHNY and CDR2 SVGAGI (reference sequence). V lost 5 bases to trimming and J lost 0 bases; unmatched junction nucleotides: 1. The CDR3 has 14 amino acids.

This clone was recorded many times. The CDR3 region has the DNA TGTGCCAGCAGCTTAGGGGAGAACACTGAAGCTTTCTTT. Translation: CASSLGENTEAFF. The chain is built from TRBV7-9 and TRBJ1-1; the D is unclear. Germline V gene data show CDR1 as SEHNR and CDR2 as FQNEAQ (reference sequence). Trimming took 1 base from V and 1 from J, leaving 4 bases between them. This CDR3 contains 13 residues.

CDR3 protein: CATSRGSYNEQFF. The CDR3 DNA follows: TGTGCCACCTCCCGGGGCTCCTACAATGAGCAGTTCTTC. The genes are TRBV9 and TRBJ2-1; the D gene is possibly TRBD2 (5 bases). The CDR3 loop spans 13 amino acids. The ends were cut back, 9 bases at V and 0 bases at J, with 10 bases in the middle. CDR1 SGDLS and CDR2 YYNGEE come from the germline V gene.

The count of this clone is one. Distinct nucleotide sequences in the sample also encode this CDR3. This CDR3 reads CASSRRGLGYTF. As DNA, the CDR3 is TGTGCCAGCAGTAGGAGGGGACTTGGCTACACCTTC. This chain connects TRBV28 to TRBJ1-2; D may be TRBD1 (5 bases). The V gene lost 5 bases and the J gene lost 7 bases, with 11 bases spanning the gap. CDR3 length: 12 amino acids. CDR1 and CDR2 from the germline V gene are MDHEN and SYDVKM.

J is TRBJ2-2 and V is TRBV7-3; TRBD2 matches at 14 bases. Looked up from germline, CDR1 is SGHTA and CDR2 is FQGTGA. The CDR3 has 19 amino acids. The trim removed 1 base at V and 6 bases at J, leaving 10 bases unmatched. The CDR3 loop reads CASSLRGGLAGDWAGELFF. The CDR3 nucleotides are TGTGCCAGCAGCTTAAGAGGGGGACTAGCGGGAGATTGGGCCGGGGAGCTGTTTTTT. The full variable domain, completed using reference TRBV7-3 and TRBJ2-2, is GAGVSQTPSNKVTEKGKYVELRCDPISGHTALYWYRQSLGQGPEFLIYFQGTGAADDSGLPNDRFFAVRPEGSVSTLKIQRTERGDSAVYLCASSLRGGLAGDWAGELFFGEGSRLTVL.

This clone was counted once. The rearrangement links TRBV4-1 to TRBJ2-2, with D unresolved. The CDR3 is 15 residues long. The V gene lost 3 bases and the J gene lost 4 bases, with 12 bases spanning the gap. Germline V gene data show CDR1 as MGHRA and CDR2 as YSYEKL. The CDR3 bases are TGCGCCAGCAGCCAGGGATTACAGTCCACCGGGGAGCTGTTTTTT. This codes for CASSQGLQSTGELFF.

This chain joins TRBV7-3 and TRBJ2-5, with D perhaps TRBD1 or TRBD2 (6 bases each). CDR1 is SGHTA and CDR2 is FQGTGA in the germline V gene. CDR3 length equals 15 residues. The germline V and J ends were trimmed by 4 bases and 0 bases, with 12 bases remaining between them. CDR3 DNA sequence: TGTGCCAGCAGCTGGAACGGGGGCGACCAAGAGACCCAGTACTTC. Its translation: CASSWNGGDQETQYF.

This chain joins TRBV5-1 and TRBJ1-3, with 10 bases matching TRBD1. Trimming removed 3 bases from V and 0 bases from J; junction bases left unmatched: 12. The germline CDR1 and CDR2 sequences are SGHRS and YFSETQ. CDR3 size: 19 residues. The CDR3, as DNA: TGCGCCAGCAGCTCCGGGACAGGGGCCAGTCAACTCTCTGGAAACACCATATATTTT. Translated: CASSSGTGASQLSGNTIYF.

The rearrangement joins TRBV7-3 to TRBJ1-2, with D uncertain. CDR1 SGHTA and CDR2 FQGTGA come from the germline V gene. Trimming removed 4 bases at V and 4 bases at J, with 13 bases between. CDR3 length equals 14 residues. The chain's CDR3 is CASSSLEGSYGYTF. The CDR3 DNA sequence: TGTGCCAGCAGCTCCCTAGAGGGCAGCTATGGCTACACCTTC.

The V gene is TRBV11-2, the J gene TRBJ1-1; D remains unclear. The CDR3 length is 13 residues. Trimming removed 5 bases at V and 4 bases at J, with 11 bases between. Germline V gene lookup returns CDR1 SGHAT and CDR2 FQNNGV. CDR3 nucleotide sequence: TGTGCCAGCAGCCCCGGTTCGGGCACTGAAGCTTTCTTT. Its protein is CASSPGSGTEAFF.

The chain combines TRBV6-5 with TRBJ2-5; a weak D match, TRBD2 (5 bases). CDR3 length: 13 residues. The V gene lost 6 bases and the J gene lost 0 bases, with 8 bases spanning the gap. Germline V gives CDR1 MNHEY, CDR2 SVGAGI. The CDR3 is CASSLDYQETQYF. CDR3 nucleotide sequence: TGTGCCAGCAGCTTGGACTACCAAGAGACCCAGTACTTC.

J is TRBJ2-1 and V is TRBV15, with 8 bases matching TRBD1. Germline V gene lookup returns CDR1 LNHNV and CDR2 YYDKDF (reference sequence). This CDR3 has 15 residues. The V gene end was trimmed by 3 bases and the J gene end by 7 bases; junction bases not matched to a gene: 8. DNA of the CDR3: TGTGCCACCAGCAGTCTCCAGGGGGCGCGTAATGAGCAGTTCTTC. Its translation is CATSSLQGARNEQFF.

The gene calls are TRBV18 and TRBJ2-1; D unclear. This CDR3 spans 13 amino acids. The ends were cut back, 0 bases at V and 7 bases at J, with 7 bases in the middle. CDR1 is KGHSH, CDR2 LQKENI, per germline. The CDR3 DNA is TGTGCCAGCTCACCACCGGCAGCGAATGAGCAGTTCTTC. Its translation: CASSPPAANEQFF. The full variable domain, with the rest looked up from reference TRBV18 and TRBJ2-1, is NAGVMQNPRHLVRRRGQEARLRCSPMKGHSHVYWYRQLPEEGLKFMVYLQKENIIDESGMPKERFSAEFPKEGPSILRIQQVVRGDSAAYFCASSPPAANEQFFGPGTRLTVL.

The gene calls are TRBV18 and TRBJ2-7; D possibly matches TRBD1 or TRBD2 (5 bases each). The V and J ends lost 4 bases and 7 bases respectively, with 14 bases between them. CDR1 and CDR2 (germline): KGHSH, LQKENI. The CDR3 has 13 amino acids. CDR3 in DNA: TGTGCCAGCTCACTGCAGGGTCGAGGGGAGCAGTACTTC. It is translated as CASSLQGRGEQYF.

The chain joins TRBV9 to TRBJ2-1; 8 bases line up with TRBD1. The CDR3 has 15 amino acids. Germline V gene sequence: CDR1 SGDLS, CDR2 YYNGEE. V lost 4 bases and J lost 8; bases outside the gene matches: 11. CDR3 protein: CASSRPGGSGDEQFF. CDR3 nucleotide sequence: TGTGCCAGCAGCCGCCCAGGGGGCTCGGGGGATGAGCAGTTCTTC.

This chain links TRBV5-1 with TRBJ2-7; TRBD1 aligns across 10 bases. CDR1 and CDR2 from the germline V gene are SGHRS and YFSETQ. V trimming: 3 bases; J trimming: 5 bases; junction bases outside the gene matches: 11. The CDR3 runs 16 residues. The CDR3 region is CASSSSQWDRGHEQYF. The CDR3 DNA reads as TGCGCCAGCAGCTCGTCGCAATGGGACAGGGGACACGAGCAGTACTTC.

As for this clone: The sample has other DNA sequences that encode this CDR3 too. The V gene is TRBV5-1, the J gene TRBJ2-7, with D perhaps assigned TRBD1 or TRBD2 (5 bases each). Germline-derived CDR1 and CDR2 are SGHRS and YFSETQ. The germline V and J ends were trimmed by 2 bases and 0 bases, with 12 bases remaining between them. The CDR3 consists of 15 residues. CDR3 DNA: TGCGCCAGCAGCTTATCCGGGACCGGCTCCTACGAGCAGTACTTC. This translates into CASSLSGTGSYEQYF. Drawing the rest from reference TRBV5-1 and TRBJ2-7, the complete variable domain is KAGVTQTPRYLIKTRGQQVTLSCSPISGHRSVSWYQQTPGQGLQFLFEYFSETQRNKGNFPGRFSGRQFSNSRSEMNVSTLELGDSALYLCASSLSGTGSYEQYFGPGTRLTVT.

This clone was seen once. This chain links TRBV9 with TRBJ2-7, with TRBD2 identical over 14 bases. Germline CDR1 reads SGDLS; CDR2 reads YYNGEE. V lost 4 bases to trimming and J lost 2 bases; unmatched junction nucleotides: 5. The CDR3 consists of 16 residues. Written as DNA, the CDR3 is TGTGCCAGCAGCCCGAAGGGACTAGCGGGGGCCTACGAGCAGTACTTC. Translating gives CASSPKGLAGAYEQYF.

The CDR3 protein is CSVSGTGGYLAEAFF. CDR3 in DNA: TGCAGCGTGTCCGGGACAGGGGGCTATTTGGCTGAAGCTTTCTTT. J is TRBJ1-1 and V is TRBV29-1, with TRBD1 matching over 12 bases. The V and J ends lost 6 bases and 6 bases, in that order; junction bases with no gene match: 11. The CDR3 contains 15 residues. CDR1 is SQVTM and CDR2 is ANQGSEA in the germline V gene.

V gene TRBV5-8 combines with J gene TRBJ2-1; TRBD1 is a possible D gene (6 bases). The CDR3 runs 12 residues. CDR1 SGHTS and CDR2 YDEGEE come from the germline V gene. The V and J ends lost 4 bases and 8 bases respectively, with 10 bases between them. CDR3 DNA: TGTGCCAGCAGCCGAACAGGGCATGAGCAGTTCTTC. This translates into CASSRTGHEQFF.

The chain has TRBV2 and TRBJ2-2; tentatively, D is TRBD1 or TRBD2 (5 bases each). Trimming cost V 7 bases and J 5 bases, with 14 bases left between them. The CDR3 contains 14 residues. Germline loops: CDR1 SNHLY, CDR2 FYNNEI. CDR3 DNA: TGTGCCAGCAAAGGGACGGTGGGGACCGGGGAGCTGTTTTTT. As protein: CASKGTVGTGELFF.

Comments on this clone: A read error is possible here, since a much larger clone lies one base away. The chain joins TRBV28 to TRBJ1-5; D unresolved. The CDR3 has 16 amino acids. Germline CDR1 and CDR2: MDHEN and SYDVKM. Trimming stripped 2 bases from V and 4 bases from J, with 15 bases between. The CDR3 sequence is CASSLGNSYRNQPQHF. CDR3 coding DNA: TGTGCCAGCAGTTTAGGGAACAGTTATCGAAATCAGCCCCAGCATTTT.

The chain links TRBV7-9 to TRBJ1-2, with D maybe TRBD1 (5 bases). Germline V gene data show CDR1 as SEHNR and CDR2 as FQNEAQ (reference sequence). The CDR3 consists of 16 residues. V lost 6 bases to trimming and J lost 3 bases, with 20 bases between them. The CDR3 nucleotides are TGTGCCAGCAGTTCCCGTGCCAGGGTCCCCGACTATGGCTACACCTTC. Translating it yields CASSSRARVPDYGYTF. Full variable domain (rest looked up from reference TRBV7-9 and TRBJ1-2): DTGVSQNPRHKITKRGQNVTFRCDPISEHNRLYWYRQTLGQGPEFLTYFQNEAQLEKSRLLSDRFSAERPKGSFSTLEIQRTEQGDSAMYLCASSSRARVPDYGYTFGSGTRLTVV.

The chain carries TRBV30 and TRBJ2-1; 7 bases align to TRBD2. The CDR3 totals 14 residues. The V gene end was trimmed by 2 bases and the J gene end by 4 bases; junction bases not matched to a gene: 5. Germline lookup yields CDR1 GTSNPN and CDR2 SVGIG (reference sequence). As DNA, the CDR3 is TGTGCCTGGAGTTCCGCCGGGGGGTACAATGAGCAGTTCTTC. As protein: CAWSSAGGYNEQFF.

Written as DNA, the CDR3 is TGTGCCAGCAGTCGACCGGGACAGACAACTAATGAAAAACTGTTTTTT. Translating it yields CASSRPGQTTNEKLFF. The chain joins TRBV11-2 to TRBJ1-4, with 7 bases identical to TRBD1. Per the germline V gene, CDR1 is SGHAT and CDR2 is FQNNGV. The CDR3 is 16 residues long. The trim removed 6 bases at V and 0 bases at J, leaving 7 bases unmatched.

This chain connects TRBV6-1 to TRBJ1-4; D gene unclear. Trimming pared 8 bases from V and 2 bases from J, leaving 12 bases between. This CDR3 is built from 14 residues. Germline V gene lookup returns CDR1 MNHNS and CDR2 SASEGT. The CDR3: CASGLLSTNEKLFF. In nucleotides, the CDR3 is TGTGCCAGCGGCCTTTTGTCCACTAATGAAAAACTGTTTTTT.

This clone was observed a handful of times. The junction and the germline gene differ at one end; a read error may be behind it. The rearrangement links TRBV28 to TRBJ2-6; D may be TRBD1 or TRBD2 (6 bases each). Germline loops: CDR1 MDHEN, CDR2 SYDVKM. This CDR3 spans 15 amino acids. CDR3 DNA sequence: TGCGCCACGTGTGGATCGGGGGCCTGGGCCAACGTCCTGACTTTC. Translation: CATCGSGAWANVLTF.

Note on this clone: Other DNA sequences in this specimen translate into the identical CDR3. The chain joins TRBV30 to TRBJ1-5; D gene unclear. V was pared by 2 bases and J by 4 bases, with 9 bases between. The CDR3 has 13 residues. The germline CDR1 and CDR2 sequences are GTSNPN and SVGIG (reference sequence). CDR3 protein: CAWSFGENQPQHF. CDR3 DNA sequence: TGTGCCTGGAGTTTCGGGGAGAATCAGCCCCAGCATTTT.